This TCR beta chain was sequenced in a study of shared clonotypes between healthy human individuals. This clone has only one observation. As yet, its antigen is unknown. The CDR3 is 16 residues long. Trimming removed 4 bases from V and 1 base from J, with 18 bases in between. CDR1 SGHNT and CDR2 YYREEE come from the germline V gene (reference sequence). Positive CCR7 selection of CD45RO-negative cells yielded the naive CD8 cells, and terminally differentiated effector memory CD45RA+ cells were excluded. Clones were sequenced by immunoSEQ multiplex PCR, and TCRdb holds only the in-frame ones, with some missing. The sample includes 2 million or so clones, approximately 94% of them seen just once. Notes on the study in general: Clonotypes not shared had lower generation probabilities than those common to all four donors.

The chain couples TRBV5-4 to TRBJ2-7; a possible D gene is TRBD1 (6 bases). Material for sequencing was naive CD8+ T cells sorted from blood. This TCR was recovered from a man between 18 and 29 years old in good health. CDR3 nucleotide sequence: TGTGCCAGCAGCCACACCCAGGGGCGCGAATCCTACGAGCAGTACTTC. It is translated as CASSHTQGRESYEQYF.